Listed below are T cell receptor beta chains from one sample, sequenced in a study of graft-versus-host responses after intestinal transplantation. Repertoires were generated with immunoSEQ multiplex PCR, while TCRdb's copy carries only in-frame clones and drops some. The sample yields about 64,000 clones, 90% seen once. These receptors have no identified antigens. The starting material was unstimulated CD8+ T cells sorted from spleen or lymph node cells, obtained before transplant. These receptors originate from a human donor who was the organ donor for an intestinal transplant. Each CDR3 is given with its conserved first and last residue. A D gene is named only where the DNA matches it firmly. Clone size is stated in some rows and not others, as once, few, many or a class when expanded.

j_call d_call clone_size v_call cdr3_aa cdr3_nt
TRBJ2-7 TRBD2 - TRBV9 CASSGGLAGSYEQYF TGTGCCAGCAGCGGGGGACTAGCGGGGTCCTACGAGCAGTACTTC
TRBJ2-7 - - TRBV25-1 CASSTGTSGYEQYF TGTGCCAGCAGTACCGGGACATCGGGGTACGAGCAGTACTTC
TRBJ2-2 TRBD2 - TRBV5-6 CASSLSGRETGELFF TGTGCCAGCAGCCTTAGCGGGAGAGAGACCGGGGAGCTGTTTTTT
TRBJ2-7 TRBD2 - TRBV19 CASSISGRFPHEQYF TGTGCCAGTAGTATAAGCGGGAGGTTCCCCCACGAGCAGTACTTC
TRBJ1-1 TRBD1 - TRBV28 CASSHLTFRDRGDYTEAFF TGTGCCAGTAGCCATCTTACCTTCCGGGACAGGGGGGACTACACTGAAGCTTTCTTT
TRBJ2-7 - - TRBV5-6 CASSPPRLDYEQYF TGTGCCAGCAGCCCCCCGCGACTCGACTACGAGCAGTACTTC
TRBJ2-1 TRBD2 - TRBV28 CASSRLPGLALIVQFF TGTGCCAGCAGTCGACTCCCGGGACTAGCGCTTATCGTACAGTTCTTC
TRBJ1-1 - - TRBV9 CASSGGENTEAFF TGTGCCAGCAGCGGAGGAGAGAACACTGAAGCTTTCTTT
TRBJ2-2 TRBD1 - TRBV11-3 CASSLTGGEGGELFF TGTGCCAGCAGCTTAACAGGGGGCGAAGGCGGGGAGCTGTTTTTT
TRBJ2-7 TRBD2 once TRBV7-8 CASSLVASGKSEQYF TGTGCCAGCAGCTTAGTGGCTAGCGGGAAGTCCGAGCAGTACTTC
TRBJ1-2 TRBD1 - TRBV18 CASSPGTGSFYGYTF TGTGCCAGCTCACCAGGGACAGGGTCCTTCTATGGCTACACCTTC
TRBJ1-2 - - TRBV30 CAWSADNYGYTF TGTGCCTGGAGTGCAGATAACTATGGCTACACCTTC
TRBJ2-7 - - TRBV10-2 CASSDSAVYGQYF TGCGCCAGCAGTGATTCGGCGGTTTACGGGCAGTACTTC
TRBJ2-3 - - TRBV29-1 CSVEKTGTTSAAPPYTQYF TGCAGCGTCGAAAAGACCGGGACAACCTCGGCCGCGCCCCCCTATACGCAGTATTTT
TRBJ2-3 TRBD1 - TRBV29-1 CSATGVGSTDTQYF TGCAGCGCAACAGGGGTGGGAAGCACAGATACGCAGTATTTT
TRBJ2-3 TRBD2 - TRBV6-5 CASILTSGSMNTQYF TGTGCCAGCATCCTAACTAGCGGGTCGATGAATACGCAGTATTTT
TRBJ2-7 TRBD2 - TRBV4-1 CASSLRTSGTYEQYF TGCGCCAGCAGCCTGCGGACTAGCGGGACTTACGAGCAGTACTTC
TRBJ2-7 TRBD2 - TRBV19 CASSIPGGEQYF TGTGCCAGTAGTATACCGGGAGGCGAGCAGTACTTC
TRBJ1-1 - - TRBV4-3 CASSQQYGRGNTEAFF TGCGCCAGCAGCCAACAGTATGGGCGGGGGAACACTGAAGCTTTCTTT
TRBJ1-1 - - TRBV19 CASSIGLMNTEAFF TGTGCCAGTAGTATAGGACTGATGAACACTGAAGCTTTCTTT
TRBJ2-1 - - TRBV19 CASAAGASSYNEQFF TGTGCCAGTGCCGCGGGGGCGAGCTCCTACAATGAGCAGTTCTTC
TRBJ2-3 - - TRBV7-9 CASSASLAPDTQYF TGTGCCAGCAGCGCCTCACTAGCCCCAGATACGCAGTATTTT
TRBJ1-2 - - TRBV9 CASSVVAGDYGYTF TGTGCCAGCAGCGTTGTTGCAGGGGACTATGGCTACACCTTC
TRBJ2-7 TRBD1 few TRBV28 CASSNRGVNEQYF TGTGCCAGCAGCAACAGGGGGGTCAACGAGCAGTACTTC
TRBJ2-1 - - TRBV28 CASSPIGGAIVYNEQFF TGTGCCAGCAGCCCTATTGGCGGGGCTATTGTTTACAATGAGCAGTTCTTC
TRBJ2-7 TRBD2 once TRBV27 CASTVASGTTYEQYF TGTGCCAGCACGGTTGCAAGCGGGACTACCTACGAGCAGTACTTC
TRBJ2-3 TRBD1 - TRBV7-9 CASIKPRGPTDTQYF TGTGCCAGCATCAAACCCAGGGGGCCTACAGATACGCAGTATTTT
TRBJ2-1 TRBD2 - TRBV12-5 CASGPGLERSGESEQFF TGTGCTAGTGGGCCGGGACTAGAAAGGTCCGGGGAAAGCGAGCAGTTCTTC
TRBJ2-7 TRBD2 - TRBV28 CASSLTLGLAGQNEQYF TGTGCCAGCAGTTTAACCCTGGGACTAGCGGGACAAAACGAGCAGTACTTC
TRBJ2-2 TRBD2 - TRBV6-5 CASSREGSGVGELFF TGTGCCAGCAGTCGGGAGGGGAGCGGGGTCGGGGAGCTGTTTTTT